This T cell receptor beta chain was identified during a study of cytomegalovirus exposure and HLA in healthy donors. Use of 60 Vbeta and 13 Jbeta primers characterized the PCR. Sequencing was performed with immunoSEQ multiplex PCR; in TCRdb, only in-frame clones are kept and a portion is missing. The data hold 65,000 to 95,000 clones, with roughly 79% observed a single time. A note on this clone: Its matching antigen is unknown.

CDR3 length: 14 residues. Germline loops: CDR1 MDHEN, CDR2 SYDVKM. The V end was cut by 3 bases, the J end by 3 bases, with 11 bases between. Donors were nominally healthy when sampled, though unrecorded immune exposures were likely. Findings of the study overall: Per a prior analysis, the majority of TCR beta V segments were productive roughly 87% or roughly 30% of the time. The likely explanation for a cluster of highly shared sequence variants was sequencing artifact. A missense variant in DCLRE1C was later tied to TCR beta V- and J-gene trimming.

The sequenced sample consisted of PBMCs. This chain joins TRBV28 and TRBJ1-2; D call uncertain. This TCR came from a male donor in good health and CMV-seropositive. CDR3 sequence (DNA): TGTGCCAGCAGTTTGGGAGTGGGGTACTATGGCTACACCTTC. It encodes CASSLGVGYYGYTF.